This T cell receptor (beta chain) derives from a study of Ad26.COV2.S vaccination and SARS-CoV-2 variants. Study outcomes and limitations: Across vaccine and placebo recipients, the breadth of non-spike TCRs was similar.

Using immunoSEQ multiplex PCR, the repertoire was profiled, and TCRdb retains in-frame clones only, with some absent. Of 320,000 or so clones in the sample, roughly 90% were seen once. Germline V gene lookup returns CDR1 SEHNR and CDR2 FQNEAQ (reference sequence). The ends lost 0 bases at V and 2 bases at J; junction bases unmatched: 4. The CDR3 contains 17 residues. Turning to this clone: No antigen is known for it.

The treatment: 15 to 20 received Ad26.COV2.S at low or high dose, single or two shots; about five received placebo; per-sample allocation not given. Material that was analyzed had been drawn on day 63 after the first vaccine or placebo injection. The receptor was derived from a person aged 18-60 years who received the Ad26.COV2.S COVID-19 vaccine or a placebo. The chain joins TRBV7-9 to TRBJ2-1; 10 bases agree with TRBD2. The sample was peripheral blood, taken in a trial of Ad26.COV2.S vaccine versus placebo. CDR3 sequence (DNA): TGTGCCAGCAGCTTAGCTCTTGGGACTAGCGCCTACAATGAGCAGTTCTTC. As protein: CASSLALGTSAYNEQFF.